The clone carrying this T cell receptor (beta chain) was observed a few times. Antigen unknown. Peripheral blood genomic DNA, not sorted cells or RNA, was the template. This entry comes from a study of T cell repertoires in aging, cancer and after chemotherapy. The wider study: Donors were grouped into six age bands spanning 30 or younger through 70 or older.

Rearranged V-D-J TRB sequences were amplified with a mixed TRB-A/B primer pool. TCRdb re-called the multiplex PCR reads with MiXCR, one entry per CDR3 protein. The sample lists roughly 3,400 distinct CDR3 sequences; less than 35% were seen once. The CDR3 consists of 16 residues. Germline V gene data show CDR1 as GTSNPN and CDR2 as SVGIG (reference sequence). The V end was cut by 2 bases, the J end by 2 bases, with 15 bases between. The study, taken as a whole, reports: In healthy donors, age-related TCR diversity loss mainly reflected lost richness.

The rearrangement joins TRBV30 to TRBJ1-4; D possibly corresponds to TRBD1 (5 bases). Sequencing input: blood. This clonotype originated in a human donor with a solid tumor. CDR3 bases: TGTGCCTGGAGTCAGACAGCGACAGTGACTAATGAAAAACTGTTTTTT. Protein: CAWSQTATVTNEKLFF. The complete variable domain, with remaining parts taken from reference TRBV30 and TRBJ1-4, reads SQTIHQWPATLVQPVGSPLSLECTVEGTSNPNLYWYRQAAGRGLQLLFYSVGIGQISSEVPQNLSASRPQDRQFILSSKKLLLSDSGFYLCAWSQTATVTNEKLFFGSGTQLSVL.